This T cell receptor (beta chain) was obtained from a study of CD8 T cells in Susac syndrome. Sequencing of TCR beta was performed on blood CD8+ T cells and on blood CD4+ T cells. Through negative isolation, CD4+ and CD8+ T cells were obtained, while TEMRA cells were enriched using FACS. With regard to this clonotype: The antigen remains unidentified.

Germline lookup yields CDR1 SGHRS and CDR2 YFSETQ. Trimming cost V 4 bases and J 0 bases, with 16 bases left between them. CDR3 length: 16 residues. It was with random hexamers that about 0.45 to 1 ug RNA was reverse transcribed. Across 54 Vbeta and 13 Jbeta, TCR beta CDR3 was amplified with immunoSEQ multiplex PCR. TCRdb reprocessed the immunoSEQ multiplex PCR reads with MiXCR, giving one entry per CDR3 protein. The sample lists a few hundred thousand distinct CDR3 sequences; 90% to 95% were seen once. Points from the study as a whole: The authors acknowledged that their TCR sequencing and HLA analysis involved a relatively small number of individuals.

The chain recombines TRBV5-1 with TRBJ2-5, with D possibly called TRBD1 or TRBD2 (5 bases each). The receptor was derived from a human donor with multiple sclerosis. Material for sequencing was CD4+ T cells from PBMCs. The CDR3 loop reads CASSRPPQGDQETQYF. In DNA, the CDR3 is TGCGCCAGCAGCCGCCCTCCGCAGGGAGACCAAGAGACCCAGTACTTC.